This T cell receptor (beta chain) originates from a study of neurological immune-mediated disorders. The authors made cDNA by 5'RACE with 10-nucleotide random UMIs. Every sequencing run produced over 180 million TCR-beta sequences, and the sequences from any one run covered 15-18 subjects. MiXCR was run by TCRdb on the 5' RACE reads, yielding one entry per CDR3 protein. This table has about 55,000 distinct CDR3 sequences, 3.6% appearing once. As to this clonotype: Its matching antigen is unknown. One end of the junction varies from germline; a read error may be responsible.

Germline V gene data show CDR1 as SGHVS and CDR2 as FQNEAQ. This CDR3 spans 16 amino acids. Regarding the study as a whole: Clinical features showed no association with the multiple sclerosis repertoire cluster, and MRI features showed none either.

The V and J genes are TRBV7-8 and TRBJ2-4; perhaps TRBD2 as D (5 bases). The source of this sequence is a young man with multiple sclerosis. The specimen was PBMCs. The CDR3 bases are TGTGCCAGCAGCTCGGGGATGGTGGGAGCCAAAAAAATTCAGTACTTC. Translating it yields CASSSGMVGAKKIQYF.